What follows is one TCR beta chain and its context. The antigen remains undetermined. Unsorted samples used 85 million to 90 million PBMCs for genomic DNA. This table comes from immunoSEQ multiplex PCR, and its TCRdb copy is limited to in-frame clones, with some not included. The sample lists about 530,000 clones; roughly 79% were seen once. This sample was included in a study of shared clonotypes between healthy human individuals. Points from the study as a whole: Clonotype sharing among donors was thought likely to change with sequencing depth.

Germline loops: CDR1 MDHEN, CDR2 SYDVKM. Trimming stripped 3 bases from V and 6 bases from J, with 8 bases between. The CDR3 is 12 amino acids. Source material: PBMCs. This receptor was identified in a middle-aged woman in good health. Some clones in this sample may be carry-over from other donors' samples. J is TRBJ1-2 and V is TRBV28, with D possibly being TRBD1 (5 bases). The CDR3 here is CASSLARDGYTF. The CDR3 DNA follows: TGTGCCAGCAGTTTGGCCAGGGATGGCTACACCTTC.